The 5 T cell receptor beta chains in this list originate from one sample, sequenced in a study of blood T cell repertoires in COVID-19. Clones were read by immunoSEQ multiplex PCR, and TCRdb kept only the in-frame ones, dropping some. The data contain roughly 270,000 clones, 75% to 85% of them singletons. The sample comprised peripheral blood. Receptor source: a man in his forties or fifties with active or convalescent COVID-19.

The V gene is TRBV5-4, the J gene TRBJ1-3; D not resolved. The germline V gene has CDR1 SGHNT and CDR2 YYREEE (reference sequence). Trimming took off 0 bases at V and 0 bases at J, with 16 bases between the two ends. The CDR3 consists of 18 residues. The CDR3 spells CASSLDSAAPGSGNTIYF. For the CDR3, the DNA is TGTGCCAGCAGCTTGGATTCGGCAGCACCAGGCTCTGGAAACACCATATATTTT.

In DNA, the CDR3 is TGTGCCAGTAGATGGACACAAGATAGCAATCAGCCCCAGCATTTT. It specifies CASRWTQDSNQPQHF. The J gene is TRBJ1-5, the V gene TRBV19; maybe TRBD1 (5 bases). The CDR3 extends over 15 amino acids. Germline V gives CDR1 LNHDA, CDR2 SQIVND (reference sequence). V was cut by 6 bases and J by 0 bases, with 12 bases left in between.

The rearrangement uses TRBV9 and TRBJ2-5; 10 nucleotides line up with TRBD1. The length of the CDR3 is 14 residues. Germline values: CDR1 SGDLS, CDR2 YYNGEE. With V trimmed by 4 bases and J by 5 bases, 5 bases remained unmatched. The chain's CDR3 is CASSRRTGGETQYF. The CDR3, as DNA: TGTGCCAGCAGCAGAAGGACAGGGGGGGAGACCCAGTACTTC.

This chain joins TRBV5-6 and TRBJ1-3; TRBD1 is a possible D gene (5 bases). Germline CDR1 SGHDT, CDR2 YYEEEE. Trimming removed 1 base from V and 8 bases from J, with 10 bases in between. The CDR3 spans 13 residues. The CDR3 bases are TGTGCCAGCAGCTTGTTAGGGGAGGACACCATATATTTT. As protein: CASSLLGEDTIYF.

This chain joins TRBV19 and TRBJ1-2, with TRBD1 matching over 8 bases. Per germline, CDR1 LNHDA and CDR2 SQIVND (reference sequence). The junction had 18 bases not matched to a gene; V was cut back by 10 bases and J by 2 bases. The CDR3 loop spans 17 amino acids. The DNA of the CDR3 is TGTGCCACCTCAAATCTCAAAGCGACAGGGGCGAACTATGGCTACACCTTC. Its protein is CATSNLKATGANYGYTF.